This T cell receptor (beta chain) was sequenced during a study of PD-L1 blockade in urothelial cancer. The overall study: Patients initiated atezolizumab in about 2014 at 1,200 mg intravenously every 3 weeks. About nine tenths of the roughly 30 patients comprised males who had bladder-origin urothelial cancer.

Worth noting for this clone: Within the sample, other DNA sequences also encode this same CDR3.

Time point of the sample: pretreatment peripheral blood. The patients had locally advanced or metastatic urothelial carcinoma. Synthetic TCR analog templates were added to each PCR reaction. Measured with immunoSEQ multiplex PCR; TCRdb has only the in-frame clones, and not every one. Seen here are roughly 51,000 clones, around 74% observed once, and the top ten hold less than 11%. The origin of this receptor is a man between 70 and 80 years old with urothelial cancer. The sample here was PBMCs, taken around atezolizumab (anti-PD-L1) treatment.

The CDR3 DNA is TGTGCCAGCAGTTCGACAGGGGCATATGGCTACACCTTC. Its protein is CASSSTGAYGYTF. J is TRBJ1-2 and V is TRBV28; 8 bases fit TRBD1. This CDR3 comprises 13 residues. V lost 4 bases, J lost 5 bases, and 3 bases stayed unmatched. Germline CDR1 MDHEN, CDR2 SYDVKM.